These 21 T cell receptor beta chains were all obtained from the same sample, sequenced in a study of T cell changes during pregnancy in multiple sclerosis. The assay was immunoSEQ multiplex PCR, and TCRdb's table has in-frame clones only and misses some. The profile shows under 35,000 clones, more than 70% of them singletons. Sequencing used CD8+ T cells from peripheral blood mononuclear cells, obtained after pregnancy. All receptors derive from a female donor with multiple sclerosis, enrolled in a pregnancy study.

V gene TRBV30 combines with J gene TRBJ1-1, with unresolved D. V was shortened by 1 base and J by 4 bases, with 7 bases between the two germline ends. CDR3 length equals 12 residues. Germline lookup yields CDR1 GTSNPN and CDR2 SVGIG (reference sequence). CDR3 in amino acids: CAWSERSTEAFF. The CDR3 nucleotides read TGTGCCTGGAGTGAGAGGAGCACTGAAGCTTTCTTT.

The chain uses TRBV4-1 and TRBJ2-7, with no clear D. This CDR3 region has 12 residues. V was trimmed by 5 bases and J by 0 bases, leaving 5 bases between them. Germline values: CDR1 MGHRA, CDR2 YSYEKL. Written as DNA, the CDR3 is TGCGCCAGCAGCTACAACTCCTACGAGCAGTACTTC. Protein product: CASSYNSYEQYF.

The chain is built from TRBV18 and TRBJ2-7; 10 bases are a match to TRBD2. Unmatched junction bases numbered 3, after V lost 3 bases and J lost 4 bases. Per germline, CDR1 KGHSH and CDR2 LQKENI. This CDR3 spans 14 amino acids. The DNA for the CDR3 is TGTGCCAGCTCACCTAGCGGGGGGTGGTACGAGCAGTACTTC. It yields the protein CASSPSGGWYEQYF. Complete variable domain (other parts from reference TRBV18 and TRBJ2-7): NAGVMQNPRHLVRRRGQEARLRCSPMKGHSHVYWYRQLPEEGLKFMVYLQKENIIDESGMPKERFSAEFPKEGPSILRIQQVVRGDSAAYFCASSPSGGWYEQYFGPGTRLTVT.

This chain connects TRBV12-5 to TRBJ1-2, with D unclear. Germline CDR1 reads LGHNT; CDR2 reads FRNRAP. The CDR3 sequence is 13 residues long. V was trimmed by 6 bases and J by 0 bases, leaving 8 bases between them. CDR3 sequence (DNA): TGTGCTAGTGGGCCCAACTCTAACTATGGCTACACCTTC. It is translated as CASGPNSNYGYTF. Full variable domain (rest looked up from reference TRBV12-5 and TRBJ1-2): DARVTQTPRHKVTEMGQEVTMRCQPILGHNTVFWYRQTMMQGLELLAYFRNRAPLDDSGMPKDRFSAEMPDATLATLKIQPSEPRDSAVYFCASGPNSNYGYTFGSGTRLTVV.

The chain recombines TRBV13 with TRBJ2-3, with 14 bases aligning to TRBD2. Germline V gene data show CDR1 as PRHDT and CDR2 as FYEKMQ (reference sequence). J was trimmed by 1 base and V by 5 bases; bases with no gene match: 5. CDR3 length: 17 amino acids. The CDR3 nucleotides read TGTGCCAGCAGCATCGGACTAGCGGGGGGCCGCACAGATACGCAGTATTTT. Amino acids: CASSIGLAGGRTDTQYF.

This chain uses TRBV20-1 with TRBJ1-2; D is possibly TRBD1 (6 bases). The CDR3 contains 10 residues. Germline V CDR1 and CDR2: DFQATT, SNEGSKA (reference sequence). The V end was cut by 5 bases, the J end by 6 bases, with 7 bases between. CDR3 region: CSAYRDGYTF. CDR3 DNA: TGCAGTGCTTACAGGGATGGCTACACCTTC.

V and J are TRBV6-6 and TRBJ2-7, with 12 nucleotides matching TRBD1. The V gene end was trimmed by 6 bases and the J gene end by 4 bases; junction bases not matched to a gene: 7. From germline, CDR1 is MNHNY and CDR2 SVGAGI (reference sequence). There are 15 residues in the CDR3. CDR3 nucleotides: TGTGCCAGCAGCTCCCCGGGACAGGGGGCTTACGAGCAGTACTTC. Protein: CASSSPGQGAYEQYF.

The chain recombines TRBV27 with TRBJ1-2, with 9 nucleotides matching TRBD1. Germline CDR1 is MNHEY and CDR2 is SMNVEV (reference sequence). The CDR3 has 18 amino acids. V lost 5 bases, J lost 6 bases, and 19 bases stayed unmatched. CDR3 in amino acids: CASSQRGGGTGWLDGYTF. The CDR3, as DNA: TGTGCCAGCAGTCAAAGGGGAGGTGGGACAGGGTGGTTGGATGGCTACACCTTC.

The chain uses TRBV5-1 and TRBJ2-5; a weak D match, TRBD2 (5 bases). Germline V gene data show CDR1 as SGHRS and CDR2 as YFSETQ. This CDR3 comprises 14 residues. Trimming removed 4 bases from V and 4 bases from J, with 14 bases in between. CDR3: CASSRFGGLETQYF. In DNA form, the CDR3 reads TGCGCCAGCAGCAGGTTCGGAGGTCTAGAGACCCAGTACTTC.

The gene calls are TRBV29-1 and TRBJ2-1; 7 bases match TRBD2. Looked up from germline, CDR1 is SQVTM and CDR2 is ANQGSEA. V lost 4 bases and J lost 3; bases outside the gene matches: 6. This CDR3 has 14 amino acids. The CDR3 coding sequence is TGCAGCGTTGCGAGCGGGGATTACTACAATGAGCAGTTCTTC. It yields the protein CSVASGDYYNEQFF.

In its sample, this clone ranks as large. This sequence joins TRBV18 and TRBJ2-3, with D perhaps TRBD2 (7 bases). V lost 8 bases, J lost 0 bases, and 12 bases lay in between. CDR3 length equals 14 residues. From germline, CDR1 is KGHSH and CDR2 LQKENI. CDR3 sequence (DNA): TGTGCCAGCAAAAGGGGGGGAAGCACAGATACGCAGTATTTT. It yields the protein CASKRGGSTDTQYF.

The CDR3 DNA reads as TGTGCCAGCACCCTCACTGGAGGCTCCTACGAGCAGTACTTC. This sequence encodes CASTLTGGSYEQYF. This sequence joins TRBV6-1 and TRBJ2-7, with D possibly matching TRBD2 (5 bases). The germline CDR1 and CDR2 sequences are MNHNS and SASEGT. Deletions cut 7 bases from V and 0 bases from J, with 13 bases between. The CDR3 loop spans 14 amino acids.

CDR3 DNA: TGCGCCAGCAGCTTGGAGCAGGGTCCGGACGAGCAGTACTTC. Translation gives CASSLEQGPDEQYF. The chain uses TRBV5-1 and TRBJ2-7; D is possibly TRBD1 (5 bases). From germline, CDR1 is SGHRS and CDR2 YFSETQ. The CDR3 length is 14 residues. V gave up 0 bases and J gave up 5 bases, with 12 bases separating them. Complete variable domain (other parts from reference TRBV5-1 and TRBJ2-7): KAGVTQTPRYLIKTRGQQVTLSCSPISGHRSVSWYQQTPGQGLQFLFEYFSETQRNKGNFPGRFSGRQFSNSRSEMNVSTLELGDSALYLCASSLEQGPDEQYFGPGTRLTVT.

The genes are TRBV7-9 and TRBJ1-2; 7 positions match TRBD1. V trimming: 10 bases; J trimming: 4 bases; junction bases outside the gene matches: 24. The CDR3 covers 18 residues. The germline V gene encodes CDR1 SEHNR and CDR2 FQNEAQ (reference sequence). The CDR3 DNA reads as TGTGCCATCATCCGTAGCCATCCTGGGACAGCGGCTTTCTATGGCTACACCTTC. As protein: CAIIRSHPGTAAFYGYTF.

The rearrangement joins TRBV7-3 to TRBJ1-2; TRBD1 agrees at 8 bases. The CDR3 runs to 15 residues. CDR1 is SGHTA and CDR2 is FQGTGA in the germline V gene. V shed 3 bases and J 4 bases; nucleotides not matched to a gene: 7. The CDR3 spells CASSLAWTGSYGYTF. In DNA form, the CDR3 reads TGTGCCAGCAGCTTGGCCTGGACAGGGAGCTATGGCTACACCTTC.

The V gene is TRBV19, the J gene TRBJ1-6; tentative D call: TRBD1 (5 bases). The V gene's germline CDR1 is LNHDA and CDR2 SQIVND (reference sequence). Deletions cut 5 bases from V and 9 bases from J, with 11 bases between. The CDR3 contains 13 residues. The CDR3 sequence: CASSPGGTSPLHF. DNA of the CDR3: TGTGCCAGTAGTCCCGGGGGGACTTCACCCCTCCACTTT.

The chain couples TRBV6-6 to TRBJ2-7, with 8 bases fitting TRBD2. V shed 2 bases and J 5 bases; nucleotides not matched to a gene: 8. CDR3 length: 15 residues. Germline CDR1 and CDR2: MNHNY and SVGAGI (reference sequence). As DNA, the CDR3 is TGTGCCAGCAGTTACCCCGGGGGGGCGTTACACGAGCAGTACTTC. As protein: CASSYPGGALHEQYF.

The J gene is TRBJ1-4, the V gene TRBV7-2, with D tentatively TRBD1 (6 bases). Germline CDR1 reads SGHTA; CDR2 reads FQGNSA. Trimming pared 5 bases from V and 7 bases from J, leaving 17 bases between. CDR3 size: 15 residues. The CDR3 region is CASSNVAGVREKLFF. The CDR3 nucleotides read TGTGCCAGCAGCAACGTGGCAGGGGTACGTGAAAAACTGTTTTTT.

The gene calls are TRBV7-2 and TRBJ2-5; 8 bases match TRBD2. This CDR3 spans 18 amino acids. Germline V gene lookup returns CDR1 SGHTA and CDR2 FQGNSA. Trimming removed 5 bases from V and 0 bases from J; junction bases left unmatched: 14. This chain's CDR3 is CASSLIRLGSGDQETQYF. In nucleotides, the CDR3 is TGTGCCAGCAGCCTGATCCGACTAGGTAGCGGGGACCAAGAGACCCAGTACTTC.

The chain combines TRBV5-6 with TRBJ2-3; 7 nucleotides align to TRBD2. CDR3 length: 18 residues. The trim removed 2 bases at V and 2 bases at J, leaving 14 bases unmatched. Germline-derived CDR1 and CDR2 are SGHDT and YYEEEE. The CDR3 spells CASSLGYSRGSYTDTQYF. CDR3 sequence (DNA): TGTGCCAGCAGCTTAGGTTACTCGCGGGGGTCGTACACAGATACGCAGTATTTT.

In this sample, this clone turned up many times. The chain combines TRBV19 with TRBJ1-6; TRBD1 might be the D (5 bases). CDR3 length equals 14 residues. V was cut by 6 bases and J by 9 bases, with 15 bases left in between. Per the germline V gene, CDR1 is LNHDA and CDR2 is SQIVND (reference sequence). The CDR3 region is CASSTGTEASPLHF. CDR3 in DNA: TGTGCCAGTAGCACCGGGACTGAGGCTTCACCCCTCCACTTT.